The clone carrying this T cell receptor (beta chain) was seen more than once but under ten times. This entry belongs to a study of blood T cells in healthy people across ages. The CDR3 extends over 14 amino acids. The J segment lost 6 bases and the V segment lost 2 bases, leaving 8 bases of the junction unmatched. CDR1 is DFQATT and CDR2 is SNEGSKA in the germline V gene (reference sequence). For the second PCR, which ran for 7 to 11 cycles, a sample-barcoded 5' primer and a J-beta primer mix were used. Via MiXCR, TCRdb re-called the 5' RACE reads, giving one row per CDR3 protein. The table records around 650,000 distinct CDR3 sequences, roughly 43% of them present only once.

The receptor was derived from an elderly man in good health. The material sequenced was blood. V gene TRBV20-1 combines with J gene TRBJ1-2, with 8 bases fitting TRBD1. The CDR3 bases are TGCAGTGCTAGACGGAGCAGGGGGCTAAATGGCTACACCTTC. Protein product: CSARRSRGLNGYTF.